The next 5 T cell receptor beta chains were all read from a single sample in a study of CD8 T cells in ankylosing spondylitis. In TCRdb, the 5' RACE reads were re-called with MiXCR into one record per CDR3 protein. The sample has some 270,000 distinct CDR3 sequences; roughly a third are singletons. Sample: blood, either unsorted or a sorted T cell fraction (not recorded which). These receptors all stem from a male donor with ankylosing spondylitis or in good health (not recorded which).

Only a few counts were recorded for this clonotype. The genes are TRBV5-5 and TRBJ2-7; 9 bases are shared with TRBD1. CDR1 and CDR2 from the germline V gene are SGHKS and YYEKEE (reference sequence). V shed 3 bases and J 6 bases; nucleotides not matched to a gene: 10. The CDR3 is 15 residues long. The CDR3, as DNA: TGTGCCAGCAGCTCCCCCGGGACAGGGCCACCCGAGCAGTACTTC. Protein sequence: CASSSPGTGPPEQYF.

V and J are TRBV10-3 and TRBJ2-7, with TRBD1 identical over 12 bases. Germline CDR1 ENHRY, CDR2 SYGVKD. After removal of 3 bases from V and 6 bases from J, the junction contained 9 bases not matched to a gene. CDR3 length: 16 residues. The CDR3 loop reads CAISDTQGQGAAEQYF. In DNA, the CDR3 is TGTGCCATCAGTGATACCCAGGGACAGGGGGCGGCCGAGCAGTACTTC.

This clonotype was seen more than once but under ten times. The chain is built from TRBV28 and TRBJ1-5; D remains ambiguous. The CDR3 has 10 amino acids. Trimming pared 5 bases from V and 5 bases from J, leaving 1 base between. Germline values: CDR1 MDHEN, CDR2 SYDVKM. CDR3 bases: TGTGCCAGCAGTGATCAGCCCCAGCATTTT. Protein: CASSDQPQHF.

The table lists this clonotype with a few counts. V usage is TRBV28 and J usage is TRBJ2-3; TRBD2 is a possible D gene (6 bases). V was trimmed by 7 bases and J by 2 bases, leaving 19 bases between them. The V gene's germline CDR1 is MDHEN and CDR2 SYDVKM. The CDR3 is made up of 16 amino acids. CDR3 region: CASINLGGSPTDTQYF. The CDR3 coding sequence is TGTGCCAGCATCAATTTGGGGGGTAGCCCCACAGATACGCAGTATTTT.

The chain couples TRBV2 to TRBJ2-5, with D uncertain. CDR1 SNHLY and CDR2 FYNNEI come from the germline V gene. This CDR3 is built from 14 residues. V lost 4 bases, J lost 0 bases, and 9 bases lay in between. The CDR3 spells CASSVVAYQETQYF. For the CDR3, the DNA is TGTGCCAGCAGTGTTGTAGCCTACCAAGAGACCCAGTACTTC.